A single sample gave rise to the 13 T cell receptor beta chains below, sequenced in a study of blood T cell repertoires in COVID-19. TCRdb's table, derived via immunoSEQ multiplex PCR, lists solely in-frame clones and lacks some. The table has about 94,000 clones, about 86% seen once. Sequences were obtained from peripheral blood. Source of these receptors: a woman aged 55-69 years in a cohort sampled during active or convalescent COVID-19.

V gene TRBV18 combines with J gene TRBJ2-5, with D possibly TRBD1 on 5 matching bases. Per the germline V gene, CDR1 is KGHSH and CDR2 is LQKENI. This CDR3 contains 13 residues. V dropped 3 bases and J dropped 5 bases, with 10 bases sitting between them. The CDR3 protein is CASSPTVRETQYF. Here the CDR3 DNA reads TGTGCCAGCTCACCGACAGTCCGGGAGACCCAGTACTTC. Using reference TRBV18 and TRBJ2-5 for the parts outside the CDR3, the full variable domain is NAGVMQNPRHLVRRRGQEARLRCSPMKGHSHVYWYRQLPEEGLKFMVYLQKENIIDESGMPKERFSAEFPKEGPSILRIQQVVRGDSAAYFCASSPTVRETQYFGPGTRLLVL.

V gene TRBV6-4 combines with J gene TRBJ2-2; 8 positions agree with TRBD2. CDR1 is MRHNA and CDR2 is SNTAGT in the germline V gene. The CDR3 length is 16 residues. Trimming took 8 bases from V and 6 from J; bases not matched to a gene: 14. CDR3 bases: TGTGCCAGCTCCTGCGAGCGGGAGAGTGGGGCCGGGGAGCTGTTTTTT. This gives the protein CASSCERESGAGELFF.

This chain uses TRBV5-6 with TRBJ1-2; 10 bases are a match to TRBD1. Per germline, CDR1 SGHDT and CDR2 YYEEEE. Trimming took 3 bases from V and 4 from J; bases not matched to a gene: 3. CDR3 length: 14 amino acids. The CDR3 spells CASSSGQGSYGYTF. CDR3 nucleotide sequence: TGTGCCAGCAGCTCGGGACAGGGGAGCTATGGCTACACCTTC.

The V and J genes are TRBV7-9 and TRBJ1-1; a possible D gene is TRBD1 (6 bases). The CDR3 spans 15 residues. Deletions cut 0 bases from V and 4 bases from J, with 12 bases between. Germline lookup yields CDR1 SEHNR and CDR2 FQNEAQ (reference sequence). CDR3 coding DNA: TGTGCCAGCAGCTTAGCAGCAGGGGCCGGCACTGAAGCTTTCTTT. Residues: CASSLAAGAGTEAFF.

The chain recombines TRBV4-1 with TRBJ1-1; possible D gene TRBD1, 5 bases. This CDR3 is built from 17 residues. V lost 1 base, J lost 3 bases, and 18 bases lay in between. Germline CDR1 reads MGHRA; CDR2 reads YSYEKL. The CDR3: CASSQGGGALMDTEAFF. The CDR3 region has the DNA TGCGCCAGCAGCCAAGGAGGAGGGGCCCTAATGGACACTGAAGCTTTCTTT.

This clone was seen a single time. The rearrangement links TRBV5-4 to TRBJ2-5, with 10 bases that match TRBD2. CDR1 SGHNT and CDR2 YYREEE come from the germline V gene (reference sequence). CDR3 length equals 16 residues. V trimming: 0 bases; J trimming: 5 bases; junction bases outside the gene matches: 7. DNA for the CDR3: TGTGCCAGCAGCTTGGGGGCTAGCGGGAGTATTGAGACCCAGTACTTC. It encodes CASSLGASGSIETQYF.

This clone was recorded only once. The V call is TRBV6-5, the J call TRBJ1-6; no definite D call. Germline V gene data show CDR1 as MNHEY and CDR2 as SVGAGI. The germline V and J ends were trimmed by 6 bases and 8 bases, with 11 bases remaining between them. CDR3 size: 13 residues. The CDR3 DNA is TGTGCCAGCAGCTTAACTCAGGATTCACCCCTCCACTTT. It codes for CASSLTQDSPLHF.

The rearrangement links TRBV6-5 to TRBJ2-7, with D possibly being TRBD2 (6 bases). The CDR3 sequence is 12 residues long. In germline, CDR1 is MNHEY, CDR2 SVGAGI. The V end was cut by 8 bases, the J end by 3 bases, with 11 bases between. The CDR3 loop reads CASGSGLYEQYF. DNA of the CDR3: TGTGCCAGCGGTAGCGGACTCTACGAGCAGTACTTC.

The CDR3, as DNA: TGTGCCAGTAGGTTCGACGCTAGCTACAATGAGCAGTTCTTC. Translating it yields CASRFDASYNEQFF. The chain employs TRBV19 and TRBJ2-1; D is unresolved. Germline V gives CDR1 LNHDA, CDR2 SQIVND (reference sequence). V gave up 6 bases and J gave up 3 bases, with 12 bases separating them. CDR3 size: 14 residues.

The V and J genes are TRBV5-6 and TRBJ2-5, with D tentatively TRBD2 (6 bases). Germline lookup yields CDR1 SGHDT and CDR2 YYEEEE. This CDR3 is built from 15 residues. Trimming left V 4 bases short and J 0 bases short, with 13 bases between. The CDR3 bases are TGTGCCAGCAGCCCAATAGCGGAGAACCAAGAGACCCAGTACTTC. Encoded protein: CASSPIAENQETQYF. The full variable domain, in which reference TRBV5-6 and TRBJ2-5 provide the parts outside the CDR3, is DAGVTQSPTHLIKTRGQQVTLRCSPKSGHDTVSWYQQALGQGPQFIFQYYEEEERQRGNFPDRFSGHQFPNYSSELNVNALLLGDSALYLCASSPIAENQETQYFGPGTRLLVL.

The gene calls are TRBV19 and TRBJ2-5; D may be TRBD2 (6 bases). CDR1 is LNHDA, CDR2 SQIVND, per germline (reference sequence). This CDR3 is 16 amino acids long. Trimming took 1 base from V and 1 from J, leaving 13 bases between them. The CDR3 sequence is CASSIGGASAQETQYF. The CDR3 bases are TGTGCCAGTAGTATAGGTGGGGCTAGCGCCCAAGAGACCCAGTACTTC.

The V call is TRBV3-1 (or the pseudogene TRBV3-2), the J call TRBJ2-7; D unresolved. CDR1 and CDR2 (germline): LGHDT, YNNKEL (reference sequence). Deletions cut 6 bases from V and 3 bases from J, with 3 bases between. The CDR3 contains 10 residues. The CDR3 DNA sequence: TGTGCCAGCAGTCTCTACGAGCAGTACTTC. Translation: CASSLYEQYF.

The rearrangement links TRBV9 to TRBJ2-2; a weak D match, TRBD2 (6 bases). Trimming removed 0 bases at V and 5 bases at J, with 11 bases between. The germline CDR1 and CDR2 sequences are SGDLS and YYNGEE. The CDR3 has 15 residues. CDR3 in amino acids: CASSVVPSDTGELFF. CDR3 DNA sequence: TGTGCCAGCAGCGTAGTTCCTAGCGATACCGGGGAGCTGTTTTTT.